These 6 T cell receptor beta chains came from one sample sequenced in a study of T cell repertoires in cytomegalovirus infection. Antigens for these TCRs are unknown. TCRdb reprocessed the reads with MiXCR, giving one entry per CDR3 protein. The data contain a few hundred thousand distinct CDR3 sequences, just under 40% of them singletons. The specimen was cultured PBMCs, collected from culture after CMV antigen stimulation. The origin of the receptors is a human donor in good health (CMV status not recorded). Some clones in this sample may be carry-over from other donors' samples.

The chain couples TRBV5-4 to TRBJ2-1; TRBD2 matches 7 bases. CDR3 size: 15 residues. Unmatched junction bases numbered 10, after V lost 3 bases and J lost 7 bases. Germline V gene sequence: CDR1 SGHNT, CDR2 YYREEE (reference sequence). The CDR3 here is CASSSSETSYNEQFF. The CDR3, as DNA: TGTGCCAGCAGCTCCTCCGAGACTAGCTATAATGAGCAGTTCTTC.

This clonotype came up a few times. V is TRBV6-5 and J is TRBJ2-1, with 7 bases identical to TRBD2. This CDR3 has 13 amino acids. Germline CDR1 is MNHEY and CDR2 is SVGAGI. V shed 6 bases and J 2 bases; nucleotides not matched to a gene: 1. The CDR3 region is CASRRGAYNEQFF. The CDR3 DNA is TGTGCCAGCAGACGGGGGGCCTACAATGAGCAGTTCTTC.

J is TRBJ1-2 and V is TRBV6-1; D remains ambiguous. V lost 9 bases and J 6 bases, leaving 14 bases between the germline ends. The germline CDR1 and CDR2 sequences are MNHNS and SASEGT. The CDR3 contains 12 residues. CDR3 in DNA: TGTGCCAGTAGTAGGGAGGTGGATGGCTACACCTTC. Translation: CASSREVDGYTF.

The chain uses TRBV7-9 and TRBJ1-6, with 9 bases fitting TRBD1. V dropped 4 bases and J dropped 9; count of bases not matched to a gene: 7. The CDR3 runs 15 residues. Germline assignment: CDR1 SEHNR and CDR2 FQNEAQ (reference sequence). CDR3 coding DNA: TGTGCCAGCAGCTCATCCGGGACAGGGCCTTCACCCCTCCACTTT. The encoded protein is CASSSSGTGPSPLHF.

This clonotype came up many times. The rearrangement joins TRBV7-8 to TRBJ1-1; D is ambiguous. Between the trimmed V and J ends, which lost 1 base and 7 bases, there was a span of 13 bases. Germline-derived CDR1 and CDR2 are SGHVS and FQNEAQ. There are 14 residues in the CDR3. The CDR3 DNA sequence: TGTGCCAGCAGCTTAGAAGGCAGCGTAAGTGAAGCTTTCTTT. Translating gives CASSLEGSVSEAFF.

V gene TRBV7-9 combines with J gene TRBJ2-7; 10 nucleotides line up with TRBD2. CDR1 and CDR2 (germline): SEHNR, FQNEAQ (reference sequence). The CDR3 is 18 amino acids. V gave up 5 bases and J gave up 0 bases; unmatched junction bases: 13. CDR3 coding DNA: TGTGCCAGCAGCCTACTCCCCCATGGACTAGCGGACTCCTACGAGCAGTACTTC. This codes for CASSLLPHGLADSYEQYF.